These 18 T cell receptor beta chains were sequenced from one sample in a study of T cells in tuberculosis. Data came from immunoSEQ multiplex PCR; TCRdb stores just in-frame clones and leaves some out. Here the sample spans about 25,000 clones, roughly 92% being singletons. Sequencing was carried out using PBMCs. The receptor set was obtained from a donor between 10 and 35 years old with latent tuberculosis or without tuberculosis infection. Some clones in this sample may be carry-over from other donors' samples.

The chain uses TRBV4-1 and TRBJ2-4; TRBD1 is a possible D gene (6 bases). V lost 6 bases, J lost 0 bases, and 21 bases lay in between. CDR1 is MGHRA and CDR2 is YSYEKL in the germline V gene. The CDR3 is made up of 18 amino acids. The CDR3: CASRQLDSDVLAKNIQYF. CDR3 in DNA: TGCGCCAGCAGGCAATTGGACAGCGATGTACTAGCCAAAAACATTCAGTACTTC.

The genes are TRBV18 and TRBJ1-1; weak D call: TRBD1 (5 bases). V lost 0 bases and J lost 1, with 9 bases in between. From germline, CDR1 is KGHSH and CDR2 LQKENI. The CDR3 is made up of 15 amino acids. Written as DNA, the CDR3 is TGTGCCAGCTCACCACCGGGGCAGTCGAACACTGAAGCTTTCTTT. As protein: CASSPPGQSNTEAFF.

This chain links TRBV9 with TRBJ1-1, with 9 bases that match TRBD1. Per the germline V gene, CDR1 is SGDLS and CDR2 is YYNGEE. This CDR3 contains 17 residues. The ends lost 0 bases at V and 5 bases at J; junction bases unmatched: 11. CDR3 region: CASSVGGGTGRGTEAFF. CDR3 DNA sequence: TGTGCCAGCAGCGTAGGAGGCGGGACAGGGCGGGGGACTGAAGCTTTCTTT.

V and J are TRBV30 and TRBJ2-7; perhaps TRBD1 as D (6 bases). Germline V gene data show CDR1 as GTSNPN and CDR2 as SVGIG (reference sequence). V gave up 4 bases and J gave up 7 bases, with 14 bases separating them. The CDR3 extends over 12 amino acids. CDR3 sequence: CAWNTRRGEQYF. For the CDR3, the DNA is TGTGCCTGGAATACCAGAAGGGGGGAGCAGTACTTC.

Here the CDR3 reads CASSPDGGNQPQHF. The CDR3 DNA is TGTGCCAGCAGCCCGGACGGGGGAAATCAGCCCCAGCATTTT. This chain links TRBV7-9 with TRBJ1-5; D is perhaps TRBD1 (5 bases). The CDR3 extends over 14 amino acids. V was shortened by 5 bases and J by 4 bases, with 12 bases between the two germline ends. Germline CDR1 is SEHNR and CDR2 is FQNEAQ (reference sequence).

This clone came up a few times. The V gene is TRBV5-1, the J gene TRBJ2-7; 13 nucleotides line up with TRBD2. The germline CDR1 and CDR2 sequences are SGHRS and YFSETQ. The CDR3 has 18 amino acids. The junction had 9 bases not matched to a gene; V was cut back by 0 bases and J by 3 bases. The CDR3 DNA reads as TGCGCCAGCAGCTTGGCTGAACTAGCGGGAGGGCCCCACTACGAGCAGTACTTC. Protein: CASSLAELAGGPHYEQYF.

This clone was counted only a few times. The J gene is TRBJ1-5, the V gene TRBV4-1, with 9 bases lining up with TRBD1. There are 14 residues in the CDR3. V gave up 4 bases and J gave up 8 bases; unmatched junction bases: 6. CDR1 and CDR2 (germline): MGHRA, YSYEKL. The CDR3 here is CASSPGQGREPQHF. CDR3 bases: TGCGCCAGCAGCCCCGGACAGGGGCGAGAGCCCCAGCATTTT.

This chain uses TRBV7-2 with TRBJ2-5, with TRBD1 identical over 7 bases. The CDR3 is 13 residues long. Germline loops: CDR1 SGHTA, CDR2 FQGNSA. The V and J ends lost 5 bases and 13 bases, in that order; junction bases with no gene match: 13. The CDR3 reads CASSRTADRVGYF. DNA of the CDR3: TGTGCCAGCAGCCGAACCGCTGACAGGGTGGGGTACTTC.

The chain joins TRBV7-9 to TRBJ2-4; TRBD1 is a possible D gene (6 bases). CDR3 size: 14 residues. V lost 1 base, J lost 2 bases, and 6 bases lay in between. The germline CDR1 and CDR2 sequences are SEHNR and FQNEAQ (reference sequence). This CDR3 is CASSLGGPKNIQYF. In DNA form, the CDR3 reads TGTGCCAGCAGCTTAGGGGGGCCCAAAAACATTCAGTACTTC.

The rearrangement links TRBV28 to TRBJ1-2; D might be TRBD1 (6 bases). V lost 1 base and J lost 0, with 12 bases in between. From germline, CDR1 is MDHEN and CDR2 SYDVKM. The CDR3 loop spans 16 amino acids. CDR3 DNA sequence: TGTGCCAGCAGTTTATTTACCAGGGGTTCTAACTATGGCTACACCTTC. Protein sequence: CASSLFTRGSNYGYTF.

The chain joins TRBV11-2 to TRBJ1-4; 8 bases are shared with TRBD1. The CDR3 extends over 16 amino acids. The J segment lost 4 bases and the V segment lost 5 bases, leaving 9 bases of the junction unmatched. Germline lookup yields CDR1 SGHAT and CDR2 FQNNGV. The chain's CDR3 is CASSRTGRARNEKLFF. For the CDR3, the DNA is TGTGCCAGCAGCCGGACAGGGAGGGCCCGTAATGAAAAACTGTTTTTT.

The rearrangement uses TRBV6-4 and TRBJ2-3; 10 bases align to TRBD1. With V trimmed by 6 bases and J by 2 bases, 2 bases remained unmatched. Germline V gives CDR1 MRHNA, CDR2 SNTAGT. The CDR3 runs to 14 residues. The chain's CDR3 is CASSGTGATDTQYF. For the CDR3, the DNA is TGTGCCAGCAGCGGGACAGGGGCCACAGATACGCAGTATTTT.

This clone was detected a few times. The rearrangement joins TRBV9 to TRBJ2-7, with 9 bases that match TRBD1. Looked up from germline, CDR1 is SGDLS and CDR2 is YYNGEE. The V segment lost 0 bases and the J segment 2 bases; nucleotides outside the gene matches: 12. This CDR3 contains 18 residues. The DNA of the CDR3 is TGTGCCAGCAGCGTAGTTATACCGCAAGGGACAGGGCCCTACGAGCAGTACTTC. Its translation: CASSVVIPQGTGPYEQYF.

The V gene is TRBV14, the J gene TRBJ2-3, with 9 bases matching TRBD1. With V trimmed by 1 base and J by 7 bases, 12 bases remained unmatched. In germline, CDR1 is SGHDN, CDR2 FVKESK. The CDR3 is 17 amino acids. CDR3 in amino acids: CASSQVWGQGEGYTQYF. The CDR3 bases are TGTGCCAGCAGCCAAGTTTGGGGACAGGGTGAAGGATATACGCAGTATTTT. Variable domain in full (rest from reference TRBV14 and TRBJ2-3): EAGVTQFPSHSVIEKGQTVTLRCDPISGHDNLYWYRRVMGKEIKFLLHFVKESKQDESGMPNNRFLAERTGGTYSTLKVQPAELEDSGVYFCASSQVWGQGEGYTQYFGPGTRLTVL.

The rearrangement joins TRBV11-2 to TRBJ2-1; TRBD2 aligns across 13 bases. Germline assignment: CDR1 SGHAT and CDR2 FQNNGV. After removal of 5 bases from V and 2 bases from J, the junction contained 12 bases not matched to a gene. The length of the CDR3 is 19 residues. The CDR3 reads CASSLVPTSGRFTYNEQFF. In nucleotides, the CDR3 is TGTGCCAGCAGCCTCGTCCCGACTAGCGGGAGGTTTACCTACAATGAGCAGTTCTTC.

This chain uses TRBV6-5 with TRBJ2-1; TRBD1 is a possible D gene (5 bases). Trimming removed 6 bases from V and 6 bases from J, with 12 bases in between. This CDR3 comprises 13 residues. Germline CDR1 is MNHEY and CDR2 is SVGAGI. The CDR3 sequence: CASSLGRFNEQFF. DNA for the CDR3: TGTGCCAGCAGCCTGGGGCGGTTCAATGAGCAGTTCTTC.

The V and J genes are TRBV6-6 and TRBJ2-2; possible D gene TRBD2, 6 bases. V was clipped by 6 bases and J by 7 bases, with 21 bases between them. CDR3 length: 16 amino acids. The germline V gene has CDR1 MNHNY and CDR2 SVGAGI (reference sequence). The chain's CDR3 is CASSPTSGRGGGELFF. CDR3 in DNA: TGTGCCAGCAGCCCCACCTCAGGGCGGGGAGGCGGGGAGCTGTTTTTT.

This chain connects TRBV5-1 to TRBJ2-1, with TRBD2 identical over 11 bases. CDR3 length: 16 amino acids. Germline CDR1 and CDR2: SGHRS and YFSETQ. V dropped 4 bases and J dropped 3; count of bases not matched to a gene: 6. In DNA form, the CDR3 reads TGCGCCAGCAGCCCCATAGGGACTAGCGGCTACAATGAGCAGTTCTTC. Protein product: CASSPIGTSGYNEQFF.